Listed below are T cell receptor beta chains from one sample, sequenced in a study of PD-L1 blockade in urothelial cancer. Method: immunoSEQ multiplex PCR; TCRdb's copy keeps in-frame clones and lacks some. The data show 70,000 to 75,000 clones, with 85% to 90% seen just once and 3.4% held by the top ten. This specimen was PBMCs, taken around atezolizumab (anti-PD-L1) treatment. The receptors were sampled from a man aged 60-69 years with urothelial cancer. CDR3s include the opening cysteine and the closing phenylalanine or tryptophan. A D gene is named only where the DNA matches it firmly. Only some rows state a clone size, as once, few, many or a class for expanded clones.

TRBV5-1	TRBD2	TRBJ2-7	NA	TGCGCCAGCAGCTTTAGCGGGAGTATTCACGAGCAGTACTTC	CASSFSGSIHEQYF
TRBV4-2	NA	TRBJ1-1	NA	TGTGCCAGCAGCCAAGAGGGCCGCAGGGGGAACACTGAAGCTTTCTTT	CASSQEGRRGNTEAFF
TRBV5-1	TRBD2	TRBJ2-1	NA	TGCGCCAGCAGCCAGGACGAAGCGGGACCCCGCAATGAGCAGTTCTTC	CASSQDEAGPRNEQFF
TRBV19	NA	TRBJ1-5	once	TGTGCCAGTAGTAGAGGGGAACCCGGGACAAAGCGCCTAGGGGGCAATCAGCCCCAGCATTTT	CASSRGEPGTKRLGGNQPQHF
TRBV7-2	NA	TRBJ1-1	NA	TGTGCCAGCAGCTTCGAAGGCTGGGGCAGCACTGAAGCTTTCTTT	CASSFEGWGSTEAFF
TRBV7-9	TRBD1	TRBJ1-1	NA	TGTGCCAGCAGCTTAGATGTTGTGGACAGGGCGAACACTGAAGCTTTCTTT	CASSLDVVDRANTEAFF
TRBV10-3	TRBD1	TRBJ2-7	NA	TGTGCCACCACAGGGGACTACGAGCAGTACTTC	CATTGDYEQYF
TRBV9	TRBD2	TRBJ2-1	few	TGTGCCAGCAGCGTAGCCGGGACTAGCGGGAGTACCGGTGAGCAGTTCTTC	CASSVAGTSGSTGEQFF
TRBV9	TRBD2	TRBJ2-3	NA	TGTGCCAGCAGCGTTGGGACTAGCGGGAGAAGGAGGACAGATACGCAGTATTTT	CASSVGTSGRRRTDTQYF
TRBV6-1	TRBD2	TRBJ2-1	NA	TGTGCCAGCAGTGAAGGAGCGGGGGAGGTCAATGAGCAGTTCTTC	CASSEGAGEVNEQFF
TRBV5-1	TRBD1	TRBJ2-2	NA	TGCGCCAGCAGATTTCGACAGGGGGCGAACACCGGGGAGCTGTTTTTT	CASRFRQGANTGELFF
TRBV6-5	TRBD2	TRBJ2-1	NA	TGTGCCAGCAGTCTGACTAGCGGGAGTTCGCATGAGCAGTTCTTC	CASSLTSGSSHEQFF
TRBV28	NA	TRBJ1-5	NA	TGTGCCAGCAGCTACGGGGGGGCCGGGCAGCCCCAGCATTTT	CASSYGGAGQPQHF
TRBV2	NA	TRBJ1-1	NA	TGTGCCAGCAGTGACTCGGCGGTAGGGAACACTGAAGCTTTCTTT	CASSDSAVGNTEAFF
TRBV5-1	NA	TRBJ2-1	few	TGCGCCAGCAGCTTGAATTTGGACCAAGTGGGAGGAGGGCAGTTCTTC	CASSLNLDQVGGGQFF
TRBV5-1	NA	TRBJ2-5	NA	TGCGCCAGCAGCTTGGAAGGGCAGGGTTTGGGAGAGACCCAGTACTTC	CASSLEGQGLGETQYF
TRBV7-9	TRBD1	TRBJ2-2	NA	TGTGCCAGCAGCTGGGGACAGGGGGATAGCGGGGAGCTGTTTTTT	CASSWGQGDSGELFF
TRBV18	TRBD1	TRBJ1-5	NA	TGTGCCAGCTCACCCGGACAGGGAGGGCTTCAGCCCCAGCATTTT	CASSPGQGGLQPQHF
TRBV18	TRBD1	TRBJ1-1	few	TGTGCCAGCTCACAGGGGGCATTCACTGAAGCTTTCTTT	CASSQGAFTEAFF
TRBV6-4	TRBD1	TRBJ1-2	once	TGTGCCAGCAGTCCTCAACCAGGGGGCTTAGGCTATGGCTACACCTTC	CASSPQPGGLGYGYTF
TRBV5-4	TRBD1	TRBJ1-1	once	TGTGCCAGCAGCTTGGACCGGACAGGGGACGGTGAAGCTTTCTTT	CASSLDRTGDGEAFF
TRBV5-1	NA	TRBJ1-4	NA	TGCGCCAGCAACTACCTGGGGGGGCTCGGTGAAAAACTGTTTTTT	CASNYLGGLGEKLFF
TRBV29-1	TRBD1	TRBJ2-1	NA	TGCAGCGTTGAAGAGGGCAGGGGGACCTACAATGAGCAGTTCTTC	CSVEEGRGTYNEQFF
TRBV10-3	TRBD1	TRBJ1-4	NA	TGTGCCATCAGTGATTCCCGACAGGGGGCGCTTACTAATGAAAAACTGTTTTTT	CAISDSRQGALTNEKLFF
TRBV5-1	NA	TRBJ2-7	NA	TGCGCCAGCAGCTTCGCTTCAGGGCGGGAGCAGTACTTC	CASSFASGREQYF
TRBV15	NA	TRBJ2-1	NA	TGTGCCACCAGCAGAGAGAGAAGCGCGTACAATGAGCAGTTCTTC	CATSRERSAYNEQFF
TRBV4-3	NA	TRBJ1-5	NA	TGCGCCAGCAGCCAAGTTTCGTACAGGGACGGCAATCAGCCCCAGCATTTT	CASSQVSYRDGNQPQHF
TRBV15	NA	TRBJ2-7	NA	TGTGCCACCAGCAGAGAGGGGCAGGGTGCCTACGAGCAGTACTTC	CATSREGQGAYEQYF
TRBV29-1	NA	TRBJ2-1	NA	TGCAGCGTTGAAAATTATGGTAGGGGCGAGCAGTTCTTC	CSVENYGRGEQFF
TRBV5-5	NA	TRBJ1-4	NA	TGTGCCAGCAGCCCCGGGGGGATTAATGAAAAACTGTTTTTT	CASSPGGINEKLFF
TRBV2	NA	TRBJ1-3	NA	TGTGCCAGCAGGCTAACCGGGACCATATATTTT	CASRLTGTIYF
TRBV4-3	TRBD1	TRBJ2-7	NA	TGCGCCAGCAGCCCCGGGACAGGGGGATACGAGCAGTACTTC	CASSPGTGGYEQYF
TRBV19	NA	TRBJ2-3	NA	TGTGCCAGTAGTGGCCGTGTGGGACTTGCGCAGTATTTT	CASSGRVGLAQYF
TRBV30	NA	TRBJ1-2	NA	TGTGCCTGGAGTTCAGGGGCGCAGGGCTACACCTTC	CAWSSGAQGYTF
TRBV19	NA	TRBJ1-6	NA	TGTGCCAGCCAACAAGTCTTCTATAATTCACCCCTCCACTTT	CASQQVFYNSPLHF
TRBV7-9	TRBD2	TRBJ2-1	NA	TGTGCCAGCTATAGCGGGGGAGTCAATGAGCAGTTCTTC	CASYSGGVNEQFF
TRBV30	TRBD2	TRBJ2-3	once	TGTGCCTGGAGGGAATCAACGGGACTAGCGGGGGGGATTTCACACACAGATACGCAGTATTTT	CAWRESTGLAGGISHTDTQYF
TRBV19	NA	TRBJ2-7	NA	TGTGCCAGTAGTATCGTAAGTGGTAGCTACGAGCAGTACTTC	CASSIVSGSYEQYF
TRBV6-1	TRBD1	TRBJ1-1	once	TGTGCCAGCAGTGAGCGACAGGGGGTAGGGAACACTGAAGCTTTCTTT	CASSERQGVGNTEAFF
TRBV6-1	NA	TRBJ2-1	NA	TGTGCCAGCAGTGAACGGGGAAGCTCCTACAATGAGCAGTTCTTC	CASSERGSSYNEQFF